A single sample gave rise to the 25 T cell receptor beta chains below, sequenced in a study of OX40 agonist ivuxolimab in advanced cancers. Repertoires were generated with immunoSEQ multiplex PCR, while TCRdb's copy carries only in-frame clones and drops some. The profile shows 77,000 or so clones, approximately 86% of them singletons. Source: CD4+ or CD8+ T cells sorted from blood, taken in a trial of the OX40 agonist ivuxolimab. These receptor sequences come from an adult with an advanced solid tumor such as melanoma, head and neck, liver or kidney cancer.

V usage is TRBV5-1 and J usage is TRBJ1-1; unclear D gene. V was cut by 3 bases and J by 0 bases, with 12 bases left in between. Germline CDR1 is SGHRS and CDR2 is YFSETQ. CDR3 length: 15 residues. The CDR3: CASSSYSALNTEAFF. The DNA of the CDR3 is TGCGCCAGCAGCTCGTACAGCGCTCTGAACACTGAAGCTTTCTTT.

V is TRBV18 and J is TRBJ1-1; TRBD1 agrees at 11 bases. CDR3 length equals 14 residues. Germline assignment: CDR1 KGHSH and CDR2 LQKENI. The V and J ends lost 3 bases and 5 bases, in that order; junction bases with no gene match: 2. The CDR3 region has the DNA TGTGCCAGCTCACCCGGGACAGGGGGGACTGAAGCTTTCTTT. It specifies CASSPGTGGTEAFF.

This chain joins TRBV29-1 and TRBJ2-6; the D call may be TRBD1 or TRBD2 (6 bases each). Germline V gene lookup returns CDR1 SQVTM and CDR2 ANQGSEA. The CDR3 contains 15 residues. Trimming pared 6 bases from V and 0 bases from J, leaving 12 bases between. CDR3 amino acids: CSVREGGSGANVLTF. For the CDR3, the DNA is TGCAGCGTCCGAGAGGGGGGCTCTGGGGCCAACGTCCTGACTTTC.

V gene TRBV14 combines with J gene TRBJ2-3, with D unclear. Germline V gene lookup returns CDR1 SGHDN and CDR2 FVKESK. The CDR3 contains 12 residues. Deletions cut 3 bases from V and 6 bases from J, with 7 bases between. CDR3 protein: CASSQGWDTQYF. For the CDR3, the DNA is TGTGCCAGCAGCCAGGGGTGGGATACGCAGTATTTT.

The gene calls are TRBV7-2 and TRBJ2-7; possible D gene TRBD1, 6 bases. V was clipped by 5 bases and J by 1 base, with 12 bases between them. Germline V gene lookup returns CDR1 SGHTA and CDR2 FQGNSA. This CDR3 comprises 14 residues. CDR3 sequence (DNA): TGTGCCAGCAGCCTACCAAGGGGGTCCTACGAGCAGTACTTC. This encodes CASSLPRGSYEQYF.

The V gene is TRBV6-1, the J gene TRBJ1-1, with D perhaps TRBD1 (6 bases). CDR3 size: 15 residues. V dropped 5 bases and J dropped 4 bases, with 17 bases sitting between them. From germline, CDR1 is MNHNS and CDR2 SASEGT. This CDR3 is CASSTSRGGGTEAFF. The CDR3 DNA sequence: TGTGCCAGCAGTACCTCTAGGGGGGGTGGCACTGAAGCTTTCTTT.

This clone is a singleton in its sample. The J gene is TRBJ2-1, the V gene TRBV5-5; 10 bases are shared with TRBD2. Germline values: CDR1 SGHKS, CDR2 YYEKEE (reference sequence). V lost 4 bases and J lost 6; bases outside the gene matches: 10. The CDR3 extends over 16 amino acids. CDR3 bases: TGTGCCAGCAGCGTCACCGGGACTAGCGCTGGCAATGAGCAGTTCTTC. It yields the protein CASSVTGTSAGNEQFF.

V usage is TRBV5-1 and J usage is TRBJ2-2, with D tentatively TRBD2 (6 bases). The CDR3 is made up of 15 amino acids. The germline V and J ends were trimmed by 3 bases and 3 bases, with 12 bases remaining between them. Germline CDR1 is SGHRS and CDR2 is YFSETQ. The CDR3 spells CASSYSGLDTGELFF. CDR3 sequence (DNA): TGCGCCAGCAGCTACTCGGGACTCGACACCGGGGAGCTGTTTTTT.

The chain uses TRBV5-1 and TRBJ1-1; maybe TRBD1 (6 bases). The CDR3 extends over 15 amino acids. Trimming cost V 4 bases and J 1 base, with 14 bases left between them. From germline, CDR1 is SGHRS and CDR2 YFSETQ. CDR3 loop: CASSVLPGQNTEAFF. The CDR3 DNA reads as TGCGCCAGCAGCGTACTACCGGGACAGAACACTGAAGCTTTCTTT.

This chain's CDR3 is CASRNPGGAGTEAFF. CDR3 nucleotides: TGTGCCAGCAGAAACCCAGGGGGCGCTGGCACTGAAGCTTTCTTT. V usage is TRBV28 and J usage is TRBJ1-1; 8 nucleotides line up with TRBD1. CDR3 size: 15 residues. The V and J ends lost 6 bases and 4 bases, in that order; junction bases with no gene match: 10. Looked up from germline, CDR1 is MDHEN and CDR2 is SYDVKM.

This clone showed up just once. V and J are TRBV19 and TRBJ1-5; D remains ambiguous. The germline V gene has CDR1 LNHDA and CDR2 SQIVND (reference sequence). This CDR3 has 14 amino acids. V was trimmed by 8 bases and J by 2 bases, leaving 13 bases between them. CDR3 nucleotide sequence: TGTGCCAGTTTAAGGGAAGTCGGCAATCAGCCCCAGCATTTT. Translated, it gives CASLREVGNQPQHF.

CDR3 in DNA: TGTGCCTGGAGTGTGAAAGAGGGGGGCAATCAGCCCCAGCATTTT. Amino acid sequence: CAWSVKEGGNQPQHF. This chain links TRBV30 with TRBJ1-5; TRBD1 is a possible D gene (6 bases). In germline, CDR1 is GTSNPN, CDR2 SVGIG (reference sequence). Trimming shortened V by 0 bases and J by 2 bases, and 11 bases separated the two germline ends. The CDR3 spans 15 residues.

The V gene is TRBV18, the J gene TRBJ2-1, with 10 bases identical to TRBD2. This CDR3 comprises 17 residues. The ends lost 3 bases at V and 0 bases at J; junction bases unmatched: 5. Germline loops: CDR1 KGHSH, CDR2 LQKENI. CDR3 nucleotides: TGTGCCAGCTCACCTCCAGCGGGGGGGGACTCCTACAATGAGCAGTTCTTC. It translates to CASSPPAGGDSYNEQFF.

The rearrangement joins TRBV19 to TRBJ1-2; 9 nucleotides match TRBD1. Germline assignment: CDR1 LNHDA and CDR2 SQIVND (reference sequence). CDR3 size: 16 residues. V lost 3 bases to trimming and J lost 7 bases; unmatched junction nucleotides: 12. The CDR3 loop is CASSIRTRDRVSGYTF. The CDR3, as DNA: TGTGCCAGTAGTATCCGGACCCGGGACAGGGTCAGTGGCTACACCTTC. Full variable domain (outside the CDR3, taken from reference TRBV19 and TRBJ1-2): DGGITQSPKYLFRKEGQNVTLSCEQNLNHDAMYWYRQDPGQGLRLIYYSQIVNDFQKGDIAEGYSVSREKKESFPLTVTSAQKNPTAFYLCASSIRTRDRVSGYTFGSGTRLTVV.

The rearrangement joins TRBV21-1 to TRBJ2-7; the table's D call, TRBD2, has no DNA check behind it. TRBV21-1 is deemed a pseudogene. The CDR3 is 16 residues long. The CDR3 loop reads CASVQSGLAGRIEQYF. DNA for the CDR3: TGTGCCAGCGTACAGTCGGGACTAGCGGGTCGGATCGAGCAGTACTTC.

This clone is a singleton in its sample. CDR3 sequence reads: CASSRGRTYEQYF. CDR3 DNA sequence: TGTGCCAGCAGCCGGGGTCGAACCTACGAGCAGTACTTC. This chain connects TRBV6-1 to TRBJ2-7; possibly TRBD2 for D (5 bases). The germline CDR1 and CDR2 sequences are MNHNS and SASEGT. The length of the CDR3 is 13 residues. Trimming took off 6 bases at V and 2 bases at J, with 11 bases between the two ends.

This clone was found a few times. This sequence joins TRBV6-1 and TRBJ2-7; D is perhaps TRBD1 (6 bases). This CDR3 region has 14 residues. The V gene's germline CDR1 is MNHNS and CDR2 SASEGT. The V end lost 6 bases, the J end lost 4 bases, and 16 bases lay between the germline ends. The CDR3: CASSPWGTPYEQYF. The CDR3 DNA is TGTGCCAGCAGCCCCTGGGGGACACCATACGAGCAGTACTTC.

V gene TRBV7-2 combines with J gene TRBJ2-2; perhaps D is TRBD1 or TRBD2 (5 bases each). The CDR3 is 13 amino acids. Looked up from germline, CDR1 is SGHTA and CDR2 is FQGNSA. The germline V and J ends were trimmed by 1 base and 12 bases, with 12 bases remaining between them. The CDR3 DNA sequence: TGTGCCAGCAGCTTAGTCCAGGAGGACAAGCTGTTTTTT. This encodes CASSLVQEDKLFF.

The chain carries TRBV4-3 and TRBJ2-7; D possibly matches TRBD1 or TRBD2 (6 bases each). CDR3 length: 15 amino acids. V was clipped by 0 bases and J by 9 bases, with 18 bases between them. Germline assignment: CDR1 LGHNA and CDR2 YSLEER. The CDR3 bases are TGCGCCAGCAGCCAAGATACCGGGGGCCGCTCTGCGCAGTACTTC. Translated, it gives CASSQDTGGRSAQYF.

The V and J genes are TRBV10-3 and TRBJ1-2; 7 nucleotides line up with TRBD1. The J segment lost 6 bases and the V segment lost 6 bases, leaving 13 bases of the junction unmatched. This CDR3 is 15 amino acids long. From germline, CDR1 is ENHRY and CDR2 SYGVKD. In DNA form, the CDR3 reads TGTGCCATCAGGCCAAGGTGGGACAGTTTGGATGGCTACACCTTC. Its translation: CAIRPRWDSLDGYTF.

The chain has TRBV30 and TRBJ1-3; the D is unclear. Germline V lookup: CDR1 GTSNPN, CDR2 SVGIG (reference sequence). V was clipped by 2 bases and J by 6 bases, with 8 bases between them. There are 12 residues in the CDR3. CDR3 nucleotide sequence: TGTGCCTGGAGTCGAGAAGAAAACACCATATATTTT. Amino acids: CAWSREENTIYF.

The chain links TRBV5-1 to TRBJ1-4; D ambiguous. The length of the CDR3 is 17 residues. V lost 4 bases to trimming and J lost 7 bases, with 23 bases between them. Per germline, CDR1 SGHRS and CDR2 YFSETQ. For the CDR3, the DNA is TGCGCCAGCAGCCGGGGAGGTCCCCGGCAGTATCCTGAAAAACTGTTTTTT. Its protein is CASSRGGPRQYPEKLFF.

This chain links TRBV5-1 with TRBJ1-4; TRBD1 might be the D (5 bases). V shed 2 bases and J shed 8 bases, with 13 bases lying between them. The V gene's germline CDR1 is SGHRS and CDR2 YFSETQ. The CDR3 runs to 14 residues. Here the CDR3 reads CASSFGTAGEKLFF. In DNA form, the CDR3 reads TGCGCCAGCAGCTTCGGGACGGCAGGGGAAAAACTGTTTTTT. The variable domain in full, with the rest retrieved from reference TRBV5-1 and TRBJ1-4, is KAGVTQTPRYLIKTRGQQVTLSCSPISGHRSVSWYQQTPGQGLQFLFEYFSETQRNKGNFPGRFSGRQFSNSRSEMNVSTLELGDSALYLCASSFGTAGEKLFFGSGTQLSVL.

The V call is TRBV5-1, the J call TRBJ2-7; D not resolved. Trimming left V 4 bases short and J 3 bases short, with 17 bases between. The CDR3 runs to 15 residues. The germline gives CDR1 SGHRS, CDR2 YFSETQ. The CDR3 loop reads CASSLGDTRHYEQYF. The CDR3 DNA follows: TGCGCCAGCAGCCTGGGTGACACGAGACACTACGAGCAGTACTTC.

The chain has TRBV6-5 and TRBJ1-4, with D unclear. Trimming took 6 bases from V and 8 from J, leaving 19 bases between them. The germline V gene encodes CDR1 MNHEY and CDR2 SVGAGI. This CDR3 comprises 15 residues. CDR3 in amino acids: CASRADRVKGEKLFF. As DNA, the CDR3 is TGTGCCAGCAGGGCCGACCGAGTAAAGGGCGAAAAACTGTTTTTT.